This T cell receptor beta chain emerged from a study of blood T cells in healthy people across ages. Study-wide points: Older age coincided with a roughly linear decline in TCR beta diversity per million T cells. Naive CD4+ cell counts and diversity both ran higher in long-lived than in aged donors.

As regards this clonotype: The antigen remains undetermined.

Together with a sample-barcoded 5' primer, a J-beta primer mix was included in a second PCR lasting about 6 to 11 cycles. A template-switch adaptor with 12 random nucleotides tagged each cDNA molecule. MiXCR, run by TCRdb on the 5' RACE reads, gives a single entry per CDR3 protein. The profile covers approximately 290,000 distinct CDR3 sequences, with 25% to 30% appearing a single time and roughly 28% taken by the ten largest. The V end was cut by 5 bases, the J end by 5 bases, with 12 bases between. The germline V gene encodes CDR1 DFQATT and CDR2 SNEGSKA (reference sequence). This CDR3 region has 13 residues.

The sample was blood. The sequence came from a woman in her 70s in good health. J is TRBJ1-4 and V is TRBV20-1, with D possibly TRBD1 on 5 matching bases. The CDR3 spells CSAFDRFNEKLFF. The CDR3 DNA reads as TGCAGTGCTTTCGACAGATTCAATGAAAAACTGTTTTTT.